This T cell receptor (beta chain) was captured in a study of Graves' ophthalmopathy and Graves' hyperthyroidism. Study-wide results and limits: With just over 70% sensitivity and approximately 72% specificity, the model predicted ophthalmopathy progression.

This clonotype was counted many times. What it binds is not known. With a duration under 3 months, ophthalmopathy in the donors showed moderate-to-severe activity, CAS ≥3 and NOSPECS ≥4. This CDR3 region has 13 residues. Germline V gene data show CDR1 as MNHEY and CDR2 as SVGAGI. V was trimmed by 7 bases and J by 9 bases, leaving 18 bases between them. Amplifying from RNA transcripts, the study obtained TCR beta CDR3 regions. HTBI primers were used in a first-round RT-PCR, which preceded a second-round multiplex PCR. TCRdb re-analysed the multiplex PCR reads in MiXCR, keeping a single row per CDR3 protein. The sample includes 650,000 to 800,000 distinct CDR3 sequences, approximately 39% of them seen just once.

The source material was peripheral blood. This receptor was obtained from an adult man with Graves' ophthalmopathy. The chain is built from TRBV6-5 and TRBJ1-1; the D gene is possibly TRBD1 (6 bases). CDR3 nucleotides: TGTGCCAGCAAGACTAGTAGACAGGCAAAAGCTTTCTTT. This codes for CASKTSRQAKAFF.